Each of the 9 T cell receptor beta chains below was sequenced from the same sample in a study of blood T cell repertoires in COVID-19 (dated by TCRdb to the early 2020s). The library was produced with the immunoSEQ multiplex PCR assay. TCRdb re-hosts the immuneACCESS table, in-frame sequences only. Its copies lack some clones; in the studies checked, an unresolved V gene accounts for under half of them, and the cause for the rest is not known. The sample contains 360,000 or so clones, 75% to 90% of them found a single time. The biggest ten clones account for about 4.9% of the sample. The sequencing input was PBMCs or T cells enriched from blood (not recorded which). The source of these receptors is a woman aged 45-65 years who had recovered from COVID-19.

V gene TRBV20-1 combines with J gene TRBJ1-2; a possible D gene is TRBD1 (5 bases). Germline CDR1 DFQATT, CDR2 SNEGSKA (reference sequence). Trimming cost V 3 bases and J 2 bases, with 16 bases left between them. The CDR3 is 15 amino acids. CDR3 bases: TGCAGTGCTAGTGGTATCTCCGACAGAAACTATGGCTACACCTTC. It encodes CSASGISDRNYGYTF.

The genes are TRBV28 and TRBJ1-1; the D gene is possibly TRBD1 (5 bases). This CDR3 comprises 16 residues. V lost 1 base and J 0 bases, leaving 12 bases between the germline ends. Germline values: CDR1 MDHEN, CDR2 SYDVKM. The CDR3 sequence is CASSLLWGGLNTEAFF. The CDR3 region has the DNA TGTGCCAGCAGTTTATTGTGGGGGGGTCTGAACACTGAAGCTTTCTTT.

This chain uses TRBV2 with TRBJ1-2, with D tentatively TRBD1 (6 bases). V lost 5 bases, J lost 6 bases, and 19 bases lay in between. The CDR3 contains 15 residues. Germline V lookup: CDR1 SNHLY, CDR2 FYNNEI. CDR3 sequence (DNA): TGTGCCAGCAGTCCCAGGGGCCTTCCACGCGATGGCTACACCTTC. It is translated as CASSPRGLPRDGYTF.

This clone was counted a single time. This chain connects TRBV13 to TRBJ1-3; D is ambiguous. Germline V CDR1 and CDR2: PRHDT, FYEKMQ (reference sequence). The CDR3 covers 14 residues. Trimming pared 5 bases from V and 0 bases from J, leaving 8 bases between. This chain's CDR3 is CASSPSSSGNTIYF. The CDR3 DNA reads TGTGCCAGCAGCCCCTCCAGCTCTGGAAACACCATATATTTT.

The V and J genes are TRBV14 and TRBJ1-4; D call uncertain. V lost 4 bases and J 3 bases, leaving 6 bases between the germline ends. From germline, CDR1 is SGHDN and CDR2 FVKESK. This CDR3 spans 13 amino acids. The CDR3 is CASSLFANEKLFF. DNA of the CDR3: TGTGCCAGCAGCCTCTTTGCTAATGAAAAACTGTTTTTT. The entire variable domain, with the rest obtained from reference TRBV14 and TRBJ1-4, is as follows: EAGVTQFPSHSVIEKGQTVTLRCDPISGHDNLYWYRRVMGKEIKFLLHFVKESKQDESGMPNNRFLAERTGGTYSTLKVQPAELEDSGVYFCASSLFANEKLFFGSGTQLSVL.

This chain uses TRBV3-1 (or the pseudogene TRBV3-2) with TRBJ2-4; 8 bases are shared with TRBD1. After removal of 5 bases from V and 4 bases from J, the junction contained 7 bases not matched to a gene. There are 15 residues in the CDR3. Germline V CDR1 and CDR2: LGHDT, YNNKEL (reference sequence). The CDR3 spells CASSSPGQVKNIQYF. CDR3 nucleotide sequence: TGTGCCAGCAGCAGCCCGGGACAGGTTAAAAACATTCAGTACTTC.

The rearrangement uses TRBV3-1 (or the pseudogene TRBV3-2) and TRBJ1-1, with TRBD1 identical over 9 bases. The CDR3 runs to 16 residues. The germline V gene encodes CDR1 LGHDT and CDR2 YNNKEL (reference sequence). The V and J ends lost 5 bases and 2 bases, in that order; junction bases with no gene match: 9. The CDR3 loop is CASSSSGTGPNTEAFF. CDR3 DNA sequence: TGTGCCAGCAGCTCCTCTGGGACAGGGCCTAACACTGAAGCTTTCTTT.

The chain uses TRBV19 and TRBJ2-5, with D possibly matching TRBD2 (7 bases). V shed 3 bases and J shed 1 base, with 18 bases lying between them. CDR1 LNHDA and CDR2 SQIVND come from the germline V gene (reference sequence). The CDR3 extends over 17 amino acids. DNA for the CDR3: TGTGCCAGTAGTATGAATAGTTGGGGGGGGCTCCAAGAGACCCAGTACTTC. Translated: CASSMNSWGGLQETQYF.

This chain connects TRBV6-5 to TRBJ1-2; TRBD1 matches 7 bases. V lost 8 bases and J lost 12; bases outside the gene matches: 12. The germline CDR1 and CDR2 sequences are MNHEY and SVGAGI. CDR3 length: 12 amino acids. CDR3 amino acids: CASGWRGQPNTF. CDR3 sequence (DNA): TGTGCCAGCGGTTGGAGGGGGCAGCCGAACACCTTC.